Shown below are 10 T cell receptor beta chains from a single sample sequenced in a study of blood T cell repertoires in COVID-19 (dated by TCRdb to between 2020 and 2021). Library construction relied on the immunoSEQ multiplex PCR assay. TCRdb provides this immuneACCESS table in a form limited to in-frame rearrangements. Some clones are lacking; in checked studies, under half of them reflect an unresolved V gene, and why the rest are absent is not known. For this sample there are 200,000 to 300,000 clones; 65% to 90% appear just once. The ten largest clones add up to 1.5% to 2% of the sample. What was sequenced was peripheral blood. These receptors were obtained from a man younger than 45 with active or convalescent COVID-19.

The CDR3 DNA reads as TGTGCCAGCAGTTCCGATAACCAGGGGGGCGAGCAGTACTTC. This codes for CASSSDNQGGEQYF. The chain joins TRBV6-5 to TRBJ2-7; weak D call: TRBD1 (7 bases). CDR1 is MNHEY, CDR2 SVGAGI, per germline. Trimming removed 4 bases from V and 6 bases from J, with 16 bases in between. This CDR3 is 14 amino acids long.

This sequence joins TRBV7-3 and TRBJ1-5, with TRBD1 as a possible D gene (6 bases). The CDR3 is 10 residues long. Germline V lookup: CDR1 SGHTA, CDR2 FQGTGA. The chain's CDR3 is CVARGQPQHF. The CDR3 DNA reads TGTGTCGCGAGGGGGCAGCCCCAGCATTTT.

The chain has TRBV6-1 and TRBJ1-2, with 10 nucleotides matching TRBD1. This CDR3 has 17 amino acids. Germline V lookup: CDR1 MNHNS, CDR2 SASEGT. With V trimmed by 3 bases and J by 4 bases, 11 bases remained unmatched. CDR3 protein: CASSDGALDRGVYGYTF. The CDR3 bases are TGTGCCAGCAGTGATGGGGCGTTGGACAGGGGGGTCTATGGCTACACCTTC.

The rearrangement joins TRBV11-2 to TRBJ2-1; 9 bases are shared with TRBD1. Germline V gives CDR1 SGHAT, CDR2 FQNNGV. Trimming at V came to 3 bases and at J to 6 bases, leaving 3 bases not matched to a gene. The CDR3 runs to 14 residues. The chain's CDR3 is CASSFRQGGNEQFF. CDR3 DNA sequence: TGTGCCAGCAGCTTTAGACAGGGGGGCAATGAGCAGTTCTTC.

The rearrangement joins TRBV15 to TRBJ1-6, with D hard to call. Between the trimmed V and J ends, which lost 0 bases and 1 base, there was a span of 4 bases. Germline CDR1 and CDR2: LNHNV and YYDKDF (reference sequence). The CDR3 contains 15 residues. This chain's CDR3 is CATSRDASYNSPLHF. CDR3 nucleotide sequence: TGTGCCACCAGCAGAGATGCGTCCTATAATTCACCCCTCCACTTT.

The table lists this clone with a few counts. The genes are TRBV6-5 and TRBJ1-2; the match to TRBD1 covers 7 bases. Germline trimming cut 2 bases from V and 5 bases from J; bases unmatched to any gene: 5. This CDR3 is built from 14 residues. Germline V CDR1 and CDR2: MNHEY, SVGAGI. CDR3 sequence: CASSYTGTDYGYTF. CDR3 in DNA: TGTGCCAGCAGTTACACCGGGACAGATTATGGCTACACCTTC.

This chain uses TRBV5-4 with TRBJ2-1, with 9 bases that match TRBD2. Germline lookup yields CDR1 SGHNT and CDR2 YYREEE (reference sequence). With 0 bases clipped from V and 10 bases from J, the junction kept 8 bases outside the gene matches. This CDR3 is built from 15 residues. CDR3 loop: CASSLASGEFGEQFF. The CDR3 DNA sequence: TGTGCCAGCAGCTTGGCTAGCGGGGAATTTGGGGAGCAGTTCTTC. The full variable domain, rest sourced from reference TRBV5-4 and TRBJ2-1, is ETGVTQSPTHLIKTRGQQVTLRCSSQSGHNTVSWYQQALGQGPQFIFQYYREEENGRGNFPPRFSGLQFPNYSSELNVNALELDDSALYLCASSLASGEFGEQFFGPGTRLTVL.

The rearrangement joins TRBV2 to TRBJ1-2, with D possibly TRBD1 on 6 matching bases. Germline assignment: CDR1 SNHLY and CDR2 FYNNEI. The CDR3 is 14 amino acids. V lost 6 bases, J lost 2 bases, and 13 bases lay in between. CDR3 nucleotides: TGTGCCAGCAGGGCGGGGGGCACAAACTATGGCTACACCTTC. Translating gives CASRAGGTNYGYTF.

This clone was seen a single time. V gene TRBV6-1 combines with J gene TRBJ2-1, with D possibly TRBD2 on 5 matching bases. The germline gives CDR1 MNHNS, CDR2 SASEGT. Trimming pared 2 bases from V and 3 bases from J, leaving 17 bases between. There are 17 residues in the CDR3. The CDR3 region is CASSEYVEETIYNEQFF. CDR3 in DNA: TGTGCCAGCAGTGAATATGTGGAAGAGACTATCTACAATGAGCAGTTCTTC.

This clone has a handful of counts. This chain links TRBV4-1 with TRBJ1-5; D unresolved. The CDR3 is 14 amino acids. Germline V gene sequence: CDR1 MGHRA, CDR2 YSYEKL. The V gene lost 0 bases and the J gene lost 6 bases, with 9 bases spanning the gap. CDR3 amino acids: CASSQDRTPQPQHF. CDR3 DNA sequence: TGCGCCAGCAGCCAAGATCGCACTCCTCAGCCCCAGCATTTT.